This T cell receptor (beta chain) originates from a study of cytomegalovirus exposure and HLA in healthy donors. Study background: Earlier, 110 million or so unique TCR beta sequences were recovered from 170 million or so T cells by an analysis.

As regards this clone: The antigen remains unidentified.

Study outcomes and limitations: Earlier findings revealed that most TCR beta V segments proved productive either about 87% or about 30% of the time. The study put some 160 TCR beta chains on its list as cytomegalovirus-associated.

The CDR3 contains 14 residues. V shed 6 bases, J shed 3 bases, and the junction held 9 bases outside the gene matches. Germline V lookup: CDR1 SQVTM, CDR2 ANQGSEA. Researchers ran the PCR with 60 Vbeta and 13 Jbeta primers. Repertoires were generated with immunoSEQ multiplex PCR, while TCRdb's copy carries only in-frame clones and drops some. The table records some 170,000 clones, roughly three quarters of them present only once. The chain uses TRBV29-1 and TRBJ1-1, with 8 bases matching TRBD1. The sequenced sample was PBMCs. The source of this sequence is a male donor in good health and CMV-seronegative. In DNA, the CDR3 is TGCAGCGTGACTACAGGGGGGTCGGACACTGAAGCTTTCTTT. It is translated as CSVTTGGSDTEAFF. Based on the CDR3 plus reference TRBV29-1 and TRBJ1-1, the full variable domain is SAVISQKPSRDICQRGTSLTIQCQVDSQVTMMFWYRQQPGQSLTLIATANQGSEATYESGFVIDKFPISRPNLTFSTLTVSNMSPEDSSIYLCSVTTGGSDTEAFFGQGTRLTVV.